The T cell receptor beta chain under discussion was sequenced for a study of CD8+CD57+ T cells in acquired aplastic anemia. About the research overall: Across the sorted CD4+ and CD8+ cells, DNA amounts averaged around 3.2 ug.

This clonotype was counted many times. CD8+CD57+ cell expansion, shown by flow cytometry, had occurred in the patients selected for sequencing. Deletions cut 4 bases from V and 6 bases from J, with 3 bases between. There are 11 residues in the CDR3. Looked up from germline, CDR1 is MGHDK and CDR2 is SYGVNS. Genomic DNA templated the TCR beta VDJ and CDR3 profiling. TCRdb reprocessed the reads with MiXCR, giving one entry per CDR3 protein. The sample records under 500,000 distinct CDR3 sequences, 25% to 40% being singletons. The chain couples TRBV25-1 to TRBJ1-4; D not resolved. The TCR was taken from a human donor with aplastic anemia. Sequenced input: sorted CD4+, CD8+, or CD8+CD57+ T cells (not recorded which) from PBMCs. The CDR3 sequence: CASSGYEKLFF. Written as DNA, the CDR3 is TGTGCCAGCAGTGGCTATGAAAAACTGTTTTTT.